These T cell receptor beta chains were read from a single sample in a study of post-analysis software for immune sequencing data. TCRdb recomputed calls from the PCR reads with MiXCR, one row per CDR3 protein. Of about 380,000 distinct CDR3 sequences listed, approximately 38% are singletons. Sequenced: blood. The source of these receptors is a girl under 18 with multiple sclerosis. CDR3s include the opening cysteine and the closing phenylalanine or tryptophan. Each record gives: CDR3 DNA, CDR3 protein, clone size, D gene, J gene, V gene. D genes are given only for firm matches. Size values are once, few and many counts, or a class for expanded clones, and some rows have none.

TGTGCCAGCCGGTTACAGGGTAGCAATCAGCCCCAGCATTTT CASRLQGSNQPQHF few . TRBJ1-5 TRBV27
TGTGCCATCAGTGGGGGGACAGGCGGGCCTAATCAGCCCCAGCATTTT CAISGGTGGPNQPQHF . TRBD1 TRBJ1-5 TRBV10-3
TGTGCCAGCAGCCACCAACAGGGTCAAGAGACCCAGTACTTC CASSHQQGQETQYF few . TRBJ2-5 TRBV7-9
TGTCAAGAGGGGGACACTCCATTCACCGACTATGGCTACACCTTC CQEGDTPFTDYGYTF few . TRBJ1-2 TRBV21-1
TGTGCCACTCAATGGGGGGGCGACTACAATGAGCAGTTCTTC CATQWGGDYNEQFF few . TRBJ2-1 TRBV6-2/TRBV6-3
TGCGCCAGCAGCCATCCCCAGGGAGCCCAGCATTTT CASSHPQGAQHF few . TRBJ1-5 TRBV4-1
TGTGCCAGCAGCCTGAGTTACAGCACAGATACGCAGTATTTT CASSLSYSTDTQYF . . TRBJ2-3 TRBV12-3/TRBV12-4
TGTGCCAGCAACCTACTAGGCCTGTCGGGCTACACCTTC CASNLLGLSGYTF few . TRBJ1-2 TRBV12-3/TRBV12-4
TGTGCCAGCAGCCTAACCGAGAGGAACACTGAAGCTTTCTTT CASSLTERNTEAFF few . TRBJ1-1 TRBV7-9
TGTGCCAGCAGCCAGGGGGGACTAACGAACTATTCACCCCTCCACTTT CASSQGGLTNYSPLHF . . TRBJ1-6 TRBV3-1
TGTGCCAGCAGTTTTTGGGCCCCAGGGGACAGAGTCTACGAGCAGTACTTC CASSFWAPGDRVYEQYF few TRBD1 TRBJ2-7 TRBV12-3/TRBV12-4
TGTGCCAGCAGCCCTTCAACGGGGGGCTATGGCTACACCTTC CASSPSTGGYGYTF . . TRBJ1-2 TRBV7-9
TGCGCCAGCAGCGGACTTCAGGGGGGTCCCCACGAGCAGTACTTC CASSGLQGGPHEQYF few . TRBJ2-7 TRBV5-1
TGTGCCAGCTCACCTGGATGGGGGACTGGGAACTACGAGCAGTACTTC CASSPGWGTGNYEQYF . . TRBJ2-7 TRBV18
TGTGCCTGGACGGGGGACAGGTCTACGATTTCACCCCTCCACTTT CAWTGDRSTISPLHF . TRBD1 TRBJ1-6 TRBV30
TGTGCCAGCAGCTTAGTTCTGTACCAAGAGACCCAGTACTTC CASSLVLYQETQYF . . TRBJ2-5 TRBV7-2
TGTGCCACACATATCCGGTACACTGAAGCTTTCTTT CATHIRYTEAFF . . TRBJ1-1 TRBV13
TGTGCCAGCAGCAGCCATCGGAGGGTCGCTGACACTGAAGCTTTCTTT CASSSHRRVADTEAFF . . TRBJ1-1 TRBV6-6
TGTGCCAGTGAGTTGGGACCACCGAACCCTGAAGCTTTCTTT CASELGPPNPEAFF . . TRBJ1-1 TRBV5-6
TGTGCCAGCAGCGCGTCGGGACAGTCCTACGAGCAGTACTTC CASSASGQSYEQYF few TRBD1 TRBJ2-7 TRBV7-9
TGCAGTGCTAGAGATGATGGGTACGAGCAGGACTTC CSARDDGYEQDF . . TRBJ2-7 TRBV20-1
TGTGCCAGCAGTGAATTTTTTGGAGGTCAGGGGTCCTATGGCTACACCTTC CASSEFFGGQGSYGYTF . . TRBJ1-2 TRBV6-1
TGTGCCTGGAGTCCAGGCTACGAGCAGTACTTC CAWSPGYEQYF . . TRBJ2-7 TRBV30
TGTGCCAGCAGTTACTCCTGGGAGACCCAGTACTTC CASSYSWETQYF . . TRBJ2-5 TRBV6-2/TRBV6-3
TGTGCCAGCAGTATAACAGGGGCAGACTATGGCTACACCTTC CASSITGADYGYTF . TRBD1 TRBJ1-2 TRBV25-1
TGTGCCAGCAGTTACTGGGGTGAGGGGGACAGGGTAGCTTTCTTT CASSYWGEGDRVAFF few TRBD1 TRBJ1-1 TRBV6-5
TGCGCCAGCAGCTCGGGGCTGGGACAGGGGTGGAATGAGCAGTTCTTC CASSSGLGQGWNEQFF . TRBD1 TRBJ2-1 TRBV5-1
TGTGCCAGCAGTGTTAGTATGATCTCCTACAATGAGCAGTTCTTC CASSVSMISYNEQFF . . TRBJ2-1 TRBV25-1
TGTGCCAGCAGTTACACGGGGCAAGAGACCCAGTACTTC CASSYTGQETQYF few . TRBJ2-5 TRBV6-5
TGTGCCAGCAGCTTAGTCCTGGGTTCGACAGGGGGCCAAGAGACCCAGTACTTC CASSLVLGSTGGQETQYF few TRBD1 TRBJ2-5 TRBV11-1
TGTGCCACCAGCGTAGGTCCCTATGGCTACACCTTC CATSVGPYGYTF . . TRBJ1-2 TRBV3-1
TGTGCCAGTAGTATAGGAGGCGGGGGCCGCTCCTACGAGCAGTACTTC CASSIGGGGRSYEQYF once . TRBJ2-7 TRBV19
TGCGCCAGCAGCCAAGTTCCCCTCAAAAAAAACATTCAGTACTTC CASSQVPLKKNIQYF . . TRBJ2-4 TRBV4-1
TGTGCCAGCAGCCCTCTAGAAGTTCCCAATGAGCAGTTCTTC CASSPLEVPNEQFF . . TRBJ2-1 TRBV6-5
TGCGCCAGCAGCCAACGAACCCCTTATCGCCCTAGCGGGGGGTTGTTAACAGACGGGGAGCTGTTTTTT CASSQRTPYRPSGGLLTDGELFF few TRBD2 TRBJ2-2 TRBV4-3
TGCAGCGCCTCGACAGGGCGTGACTATGGCTACACCTTC CSASTGRDYGYTF many TRBD1 TRBJ1-2 TRBV29-1
TGTGCCAGCAGCTTAGGACAGGGTGGTTCACCCCTCCACTTT CASSLGQGGSPLHF . TRBD1 TRBJ1-6 TRBV7-2
TGTGCCAGCTCACCCGGGGACGAAACTAACTATGGCTACACCTTC CASSPGDETNYGYTF . . TRBJ1-2 TRBV18
TGCAGCGATGGAAGTCTAGGCTACACCTTC CSDGSLGYTF . . TRBJ1-2 TRBV29-1
TGTGCCAGCAGCTTTGGCGGAACTAACTATGGCTACACCTTC CASSFGGTNYGYTF few . TRBJ1-2 TRBV11-1
TGTGCCATCAGTGATGGTGGACACCATAGCAATCAGCCCCAGCATTTT CAISDGGHHSNQPQHF . . TRBJ1-5 TRBV10-3
TGTGCCAGCACCCAGAAAAGCGGGGGGAAGGATACGCAGTATTTT CASTQKSGGKDTQYF . TRBD2 TRBJ2-3 TRBV27
TGCAGTGCTAGGCGTGGGGACAGGGGCTACCGGAACGGTGGCTACACCTTC CSARRGDRGYRNGGYTF . TRBD1 TRBJ1-2 TRBV20-1
TGTGCCAGCAGCACCTACAGGGAGGGTAATTCACCCCCCCACTTT CASSTYREGNSPPHF . . TRBJ1-6 TRBV5-4
TGTGCCAGCAGTTTAACCGGGCACAATGAGCAGTTCTTC CASSLTGHNEQFF few . TRBJ2-1 TRBV12-3/TRBV12-4
TGCAGTGCTAGAGATGGAGGAGGGGTAGGTGAAGCTTTCTTT CSARDGGGVGEAFF few . TRBJ1-1 TRBV20-1
TGTGCCAGCAGCACCTCTACCCGTGAGGATAATTCACCCCTCCACTTT CASSTSTREDNSPLHF . . TRBJ1-6 TRBV12-3/TRBV12-4
TGTGCCAGCAGCCCCCGGCCATACAATCAGCCCCAGCATTTT CASSPRPYNQPQHF . . TRBJ1-5 TRBV12-3/TRBV12-4
TGTGCCAGCAGCCGAGGGACTAGCGGGGGGCGAATGTACAATGAGCAGTTCTTC CASSRGTSGGRMYNEQFF few TRBD2 TRBJ2-1 TRBV11-2
TGTGCCAGCAGTTACCCTCTAGCGGGGGGGCCCCAAGAGACCCAGTACTTC CASSYPLAGGPQETQYF . TRBD2 TRBJ2-5 TRBV6-6
TGTGCCAGCAGTTTTGACAGGACCACAGATACGCAGTATTTT CASSFDRTTDTQYF . . TRBJ2-3 TRBV12-3/TRBV12-4
TGTGCCAGCAGTTCCACCGGGGGGCAAGAGACCCAGTACTTC CASSSTGGQETQYF many TRBD2 TRBJ2-5 TRBV12-3/TRBV12-4
TGTGCCAGTACAAATCTCGGGGGGGAAGCTTTCTTT CASTNLGGEAFF . . TRBJ1-1 TRBV6-4
TGTGCCAGCAGTTACAGGATGGGGTGGAATGAAAAACTGTTTTTT CASSYRMGWNEKLFF . . TRBJ1-4 TRBV6-5
TGTGCCAGCAGTTTGAGTGCGACAGGGACGGTGAATACGCAGTATTTT CASSLSATGTVNTQYF . TRBD1 TRBJ2-3 TRBV12-3/TRBV12-4